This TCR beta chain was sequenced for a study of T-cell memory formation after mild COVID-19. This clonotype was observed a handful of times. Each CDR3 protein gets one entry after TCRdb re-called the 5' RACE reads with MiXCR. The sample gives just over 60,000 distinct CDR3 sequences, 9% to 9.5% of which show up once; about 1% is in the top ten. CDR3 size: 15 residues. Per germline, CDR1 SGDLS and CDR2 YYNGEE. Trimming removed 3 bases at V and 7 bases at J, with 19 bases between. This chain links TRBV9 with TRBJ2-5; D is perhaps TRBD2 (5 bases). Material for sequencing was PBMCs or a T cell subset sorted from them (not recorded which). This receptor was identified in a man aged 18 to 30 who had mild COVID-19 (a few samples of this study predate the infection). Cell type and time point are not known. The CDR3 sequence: CASSAGLDQGGTQYF. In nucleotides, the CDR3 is TGTGCCAGCAGCGCCGGACTCGACCAAGGCGGGACCCAGTACTTC.